This passage covers 10 T cell receptor beta chains from one sample sequenced in a study of control samples from healthy donors and cancer patients. Profiling relied on immunoSEQ multiplex PCR, and the TCRdb table lists in-frame clones only, not all of them. The data hold some 130,000 clones, with under 95% observed a single time. The material sequenced was PBMCs. The receptors come from a man in his forties or fifties with head and neck cancer.

The rearrangement links TRBV5-8 to TRBJ2-4; D may correspond to TRBD1 or TRBD2 (5 bases each). From germline, CDR1 is SGHTS and CDR2 YDEGEE. Trimming pared 6 bases from V and 0 bases from J, leaving 19 bases between. There are 17 residues in the CDR3. The CDR3 DNA follows: TGTGCCAGCACCCTAACCCGGGACGCCCTAGCCAAAAACATTCAGTACTTC. This sequence encodes CASTLTRDALAKNIQYF. The entire variable domain, with the rest obtained from reference TRBV5-8 and TRBJ2-4, is as follows: EAGVTQSPTHLIKTRGQQATLRCSPISGHTSVYWYQQALGLGLQFLLWYDEGEERNRGNFPPRFSGRQFPNYSSELNVNALELEDSALYLCASTLTRDALAKNIQYFGAGTRLSVL.

The CDR3 here is CAWRDRGYGYTF. The CDR3 DNA reads TGTGCCTGGAGGGACAGGGGCTATGGCTACACCTTC. This sequence joins TRBV30 and TRBJ1-2, with 9 bases lining up with TRBD1. The CDR3 is 12 amino acids. Germline values: CDR1 GTSNPN, CDR2 SVGIG (reference sequence). J was trimmed by 4 bases and V by 3 bases; bases with no gene match: 0.

The rearrangement uses TRBV5-1 and TRBJ1-1; the D is unclear. Germline CDR1 reads SGHRS; CDR2 reads YFSETQ. The germline V and J ends were trimmed by 0 bases and 1 base, with 10 bases remaining between them. The CDR3 is made up of 15 amino acids. CDR3 region: CASSLGPTRNTEAFF. Here the CDR3 DNA reads TGCGCCAGCAGCTTGGGGCCCACAAGGAACACTGAAGCTTTCTTT.

The chain recombines TRBV2 with TRBJ2-3; no reliable D call. Germline-derived CDR1 and CDR2 are SNHLY and FYNNEI. V lost 4 bases and J 2 bases, leaving 22 bases between the germline ends. The CDR3 totals 18 residues. DNA for the CDR3: TGTGCCAGCAGTGGACAAGTCGCCCAGCAATTAACCACAGATACGCAGTATTTT. As protein: CASSGQVAQQLTTDTQYF. Full variable domain (missing parts from reference TRBV2 and TRBJ2-3): EPEVTQTPSHQVTQMGQEVILRCVPISNHLYFYWYRQILGQKVEFLVSFYNNEISEKSEIFDDQFSVERPDGSNFTLKIRSTKLEDSAMYFCASSGQVAQQLTTDTQYFGPGTRLTVL.

The genes are TRBV6-5 and TRBJ1-2; D remains unclear. The CDR3 covers 11 residues. V was cut by 6 bases and J by 7 bases, with 9 bases left in between. CDR1 and CDR2 from the germline V gene are MNHEY and SVGAGI. CDR3 sequence: CASSTGGGYTF. CDR3 coding DNA: TGTGCCAGCAGCACCGGAGGTGGCTACACCTTC.

V gene TRBV9 combines with J gene TRBJ1-1; 8 nucleotides agree with TRBD1. V lost 4 bases to trimming and J lost 1 base; unmatched junction nucleotides: 6. CDR1 is SGDLS and CDR2 is YYNGEE in the germline V gene. The CDR3 is 15 residues long. Here the CDR3 DNA reads TGTGCCAGCAGCCCCCGGGACAGGCCGAACACTGAAGCTTTCTTT. This translates into CASSPRDRPNTEAFF.

This clone was seen a few times. The V call is TRBV4-3, the J call TRBJ1-1; a possible D gene is TRBD1 (6 bases). The CDR3 has 18 residues. Germline-derived CDR1 and CDR2 are LGHNA and YSLEER. The V end was cut by 0 bases, the J end by 3 bases, with 20 bases between. The CDR3 here is CASSQDLRGRGFDTEAFF. The CDR3 nucleotides read TGCGCCAGCAGCCAAGATCTCCGGGGGAGGGGGTTTGACACTGAAGCTTTCTTT.

This clone has just one count. V is TRBV3-1 (or the pseudogene TRBV3-2) and J is TRBJ2-7; 8 positions match TRBD1. CDR1 is LGHDT and CDR2 is YNNKEL in the germline V gene (reference sequence). With V trimmed by 4 bases and J by 3 bases, 2 bases remained unmatched. The CDR3 has 13 residues. The CDR3 loop is CASSRDRNYEQYF. As DNA, the CDR3 is TGTGCCAGCAGCCGGGACAGGAACTACGAGCAGTACTTC.

CDR3 loop: CASRNLNTGELFF. DNA of the CDR3: TGTGCCAGCCGCAATCTGAACACCGGGGAGCTGTTTTTT. The V gene is TRBV7-2, the J gene TRBJ2-2; no definite D call. This CDR3 comprises 13 residues. V lost 8 bases and J 1 base, leaving 8 bases between the germline ends. The germline V gene has CDR1 SGHTA and CDR2 FQGNSA. Based on the CDR3 plus reference TRBV7-2 and TRBJ2-2, the full variable domain is GAGVSQSPSNKVTEKGKDVELRCDPISGHTALYWYRQSLGQGLEFLIYFQGNSAPDKSGLPSDRFSAERTGGSVSTLTIQRTQQEDSAVYLCASRNLNTGELFFGEGSRLTVL.

The rearrangement uses TRBV19 and TRBJ2-3; D may be TRBD1 or TRBD2 (6 bases each). The CDR3 loop spans 14 amino acids. Per the germline V gene, CDR1 is LNHDA and CDR2 is SQIVND (reference sequence). Trimming took off 5 bases at V and 5 bases at J, with 14 bases between the two ends. CDR3 sequence: CASSFGRGLDTQYF. Written as DNA, the CDR3 is TGTGCCAGTAGTTTCGGCAGGGGACTAGATACGCAGTATTTT.